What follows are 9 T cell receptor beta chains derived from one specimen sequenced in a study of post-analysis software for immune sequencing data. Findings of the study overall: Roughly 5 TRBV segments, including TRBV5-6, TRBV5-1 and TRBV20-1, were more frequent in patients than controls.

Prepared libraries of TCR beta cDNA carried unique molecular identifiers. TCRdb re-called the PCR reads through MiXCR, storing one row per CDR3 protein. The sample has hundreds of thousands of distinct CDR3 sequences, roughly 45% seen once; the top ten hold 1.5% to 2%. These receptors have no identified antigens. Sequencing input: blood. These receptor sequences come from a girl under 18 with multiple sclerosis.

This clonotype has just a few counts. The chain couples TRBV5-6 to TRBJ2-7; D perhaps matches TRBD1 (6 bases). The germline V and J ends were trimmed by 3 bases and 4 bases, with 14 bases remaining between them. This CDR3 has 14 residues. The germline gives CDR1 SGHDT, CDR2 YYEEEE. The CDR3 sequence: CASSYGLTGYEQYF. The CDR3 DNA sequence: TGTGCCAGCAGCTACGGGCTTACAGGGTACGAGCAGTACTTC.

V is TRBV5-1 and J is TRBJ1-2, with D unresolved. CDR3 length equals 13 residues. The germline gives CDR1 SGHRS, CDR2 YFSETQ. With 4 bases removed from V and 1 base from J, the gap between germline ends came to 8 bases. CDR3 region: CASSASSNYGYTF. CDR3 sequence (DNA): TGCGCCAGCAGCGCCTCCAGTAACTATGGCTACACCTTC.

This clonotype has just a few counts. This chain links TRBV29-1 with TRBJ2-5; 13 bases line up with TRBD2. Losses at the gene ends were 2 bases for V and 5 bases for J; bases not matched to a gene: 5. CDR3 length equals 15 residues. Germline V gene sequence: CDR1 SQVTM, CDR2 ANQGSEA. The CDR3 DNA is TGCAGCGTTGAATTGGGACTAGCGGGACAGGAGACCCAGTACTTC. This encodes CSVELGLAGQETQYF. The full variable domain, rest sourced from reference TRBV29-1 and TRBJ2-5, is SAVISQKPSRDICQRGTSLTIQCQVDSQVTMMFWYRQQPGQSLTLIATANQGSEATYESGFVIDKFPISRPNLTFSTLTVSNMSPEDSSIYLCSVELGLAGQETQYFGPGTRLLVL.

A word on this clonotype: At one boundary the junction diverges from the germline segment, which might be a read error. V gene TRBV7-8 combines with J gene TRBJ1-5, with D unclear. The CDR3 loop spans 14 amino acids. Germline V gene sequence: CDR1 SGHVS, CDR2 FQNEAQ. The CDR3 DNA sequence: TGTGCCAGCAGCTTCGACGCGAGAAATCGGCCCCAGCATTTT. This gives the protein CASSFDARNRPQHF.

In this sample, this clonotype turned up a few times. CDR3 DNA: TGTGCCAGCAGCCCTCGGGGACAGGACTACGAGCAGTACTTC. Translating gives CASSPRGQDYEQYF. V gene TRBV4-2 combines with J gene TRBJ2-7; 8 bases agree with TRBD1. Losses at the gene ends were 4 bases for V and 3 bases for J; bases not matched to a gene: 5. Germline-derived CDR1 and CDR2 are LGHNA and YNFKEQ. The CDR3 runs 14 residues.

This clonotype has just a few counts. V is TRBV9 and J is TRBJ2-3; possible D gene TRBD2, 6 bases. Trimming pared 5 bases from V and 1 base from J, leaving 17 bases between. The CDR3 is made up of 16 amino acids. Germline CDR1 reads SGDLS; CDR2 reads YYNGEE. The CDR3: CASSLGGAGRTDTQYF. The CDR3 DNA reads TGTGCCAGCAGTCTCGGAGGGGCGGGGCGCACAGATACGCAGTATTTT.

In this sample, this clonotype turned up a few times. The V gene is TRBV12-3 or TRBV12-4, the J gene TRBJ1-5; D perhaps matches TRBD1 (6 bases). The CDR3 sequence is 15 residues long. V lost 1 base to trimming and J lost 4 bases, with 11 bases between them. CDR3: CASSLGTGRNQPQHF. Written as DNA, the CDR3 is TGTGCCAGCAGTTTAGGAACAGGGAGAAATCAGCCCCAGCATTTT.

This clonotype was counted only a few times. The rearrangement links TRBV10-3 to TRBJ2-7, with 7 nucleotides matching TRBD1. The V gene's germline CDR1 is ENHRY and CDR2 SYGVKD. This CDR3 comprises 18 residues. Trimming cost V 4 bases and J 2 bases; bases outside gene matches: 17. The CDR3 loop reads CAISGGDRESISPYEQYF. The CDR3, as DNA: TGTGCCATCAGTGGTGGCGACAGGGAGTCCATTTCACCCTACGAGCAGTACTTC.

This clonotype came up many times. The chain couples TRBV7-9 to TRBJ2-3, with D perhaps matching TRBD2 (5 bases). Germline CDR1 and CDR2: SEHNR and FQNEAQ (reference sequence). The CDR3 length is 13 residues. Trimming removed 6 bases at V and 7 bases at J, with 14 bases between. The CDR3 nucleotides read TGTGCCAGCAGACACGGGGAAGCGCATACGCAGTATTTT. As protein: CASRHGEAHTQYF.